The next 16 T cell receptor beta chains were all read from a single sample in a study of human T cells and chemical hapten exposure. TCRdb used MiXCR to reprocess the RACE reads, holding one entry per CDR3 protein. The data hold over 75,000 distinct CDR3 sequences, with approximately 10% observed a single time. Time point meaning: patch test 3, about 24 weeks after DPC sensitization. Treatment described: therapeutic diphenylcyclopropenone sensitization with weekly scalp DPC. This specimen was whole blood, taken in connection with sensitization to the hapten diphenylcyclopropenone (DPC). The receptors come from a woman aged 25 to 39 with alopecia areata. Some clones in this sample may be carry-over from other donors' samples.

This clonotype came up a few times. CDR3 protein: CASSPPGTGVYEQYF. CDR3 nucleotide sequence: TGTGCCAGCAGTCCCCCCGGGACAGGGGTATACGAGCAGTACTTC. This sequence joins TRBV28 and TRBJ2-7; 10 bases line up with TRBD1. Germline CDR1 reads MDHEN; CDR2 reads SYDVKM. CDR3 length: 15 residues. J gave up 4 bases and V 5 bases, and 8 bases lay outside the gene matches.

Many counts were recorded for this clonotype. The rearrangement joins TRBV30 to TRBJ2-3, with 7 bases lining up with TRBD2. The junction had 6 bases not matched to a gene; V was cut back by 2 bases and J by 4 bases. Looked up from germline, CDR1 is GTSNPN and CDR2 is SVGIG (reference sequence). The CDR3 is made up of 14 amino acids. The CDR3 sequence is CAWSRTSSADTQYF. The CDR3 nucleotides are TGTGCCTGGAGTAGGACTAGTAGTGCAGATACGCAGTATTTT.

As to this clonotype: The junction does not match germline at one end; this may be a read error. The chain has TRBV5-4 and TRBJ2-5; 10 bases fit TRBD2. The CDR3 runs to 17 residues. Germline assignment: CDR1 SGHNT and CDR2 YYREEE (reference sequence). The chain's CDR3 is CASSPSERGGRRETRYF. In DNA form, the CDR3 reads TGTGCCAGCAGCCCAAGCGAGCGGGGGGGCCGAAGAGAGACCCGGTACTTC. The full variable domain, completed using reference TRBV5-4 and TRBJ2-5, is ETGVTQSPTHLIKTRGQQVTLRCSSQSGHNTVSWYQQALGQGPQFIFQYYREEENGRGNFPPRFSGLQFPNYSSELNVNALELDDSALYLCASSPSERGGRRETRYFGPGTRLLVL.

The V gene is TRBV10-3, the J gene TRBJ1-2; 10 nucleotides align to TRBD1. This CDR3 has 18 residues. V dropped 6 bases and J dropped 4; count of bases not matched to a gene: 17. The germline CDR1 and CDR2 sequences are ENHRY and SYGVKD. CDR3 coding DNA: TGTGCCATCAGCTCACCCCTAATTGACAGGGGGCAGGGCTATGGCTACACCTTC. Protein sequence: CAISSPLIDRGQGYGYTF.

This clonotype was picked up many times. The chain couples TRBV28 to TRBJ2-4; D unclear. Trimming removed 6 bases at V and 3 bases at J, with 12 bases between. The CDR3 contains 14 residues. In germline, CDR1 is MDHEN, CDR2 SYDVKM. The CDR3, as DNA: TGTGCCAGCAGAGTTGGGGTCGGCAAAAACATTCAGTACTTC. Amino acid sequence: CASRVGVGKNIQYF.

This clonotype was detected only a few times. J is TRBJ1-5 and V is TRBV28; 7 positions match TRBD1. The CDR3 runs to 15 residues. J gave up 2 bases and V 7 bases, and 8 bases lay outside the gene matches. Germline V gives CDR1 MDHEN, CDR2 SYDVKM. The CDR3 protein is CASILRDSRNQPQHF. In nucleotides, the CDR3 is TGTGCCAGCATTCTCCGGGACAGTCGCAATCAGCCCCAGCATTTT.

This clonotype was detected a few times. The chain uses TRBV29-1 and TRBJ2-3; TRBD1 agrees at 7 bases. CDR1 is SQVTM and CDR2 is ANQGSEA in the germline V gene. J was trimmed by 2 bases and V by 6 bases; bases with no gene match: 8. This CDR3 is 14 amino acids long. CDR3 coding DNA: TGCAGCGTGAGGGGGCACGGTAACACAGATACGCAGTATTTT. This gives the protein CSVRGHGNTDTQYF.

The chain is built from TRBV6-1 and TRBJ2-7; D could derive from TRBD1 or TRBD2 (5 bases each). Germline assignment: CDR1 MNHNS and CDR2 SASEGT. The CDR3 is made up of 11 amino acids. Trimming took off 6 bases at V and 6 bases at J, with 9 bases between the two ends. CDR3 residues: CASRGDGEQYV. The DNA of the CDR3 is TGTGCCAGCAGGGGGGATGGCGAGCAGTACGTC.

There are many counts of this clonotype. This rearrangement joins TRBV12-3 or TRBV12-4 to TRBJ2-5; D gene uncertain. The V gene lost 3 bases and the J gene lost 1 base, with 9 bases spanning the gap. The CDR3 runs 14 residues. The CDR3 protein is CASSLGAIQETQYF. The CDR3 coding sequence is TGTGCCAGCAGTTTGGGTGCTATCCAAGAGACCCAGTACTTC.

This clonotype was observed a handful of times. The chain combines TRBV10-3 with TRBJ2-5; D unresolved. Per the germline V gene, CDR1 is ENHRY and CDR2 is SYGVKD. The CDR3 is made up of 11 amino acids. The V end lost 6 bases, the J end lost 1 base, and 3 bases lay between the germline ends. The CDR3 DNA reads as TGTGCCATCAGCTCCCAAGAGACCCAGTACTTC. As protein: CAISSQETQYF.

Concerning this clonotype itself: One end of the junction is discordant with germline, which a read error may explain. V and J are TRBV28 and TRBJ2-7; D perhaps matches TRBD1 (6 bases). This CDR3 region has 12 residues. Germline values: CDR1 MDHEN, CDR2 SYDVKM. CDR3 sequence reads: CASSTTGSPGNF. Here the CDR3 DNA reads TGTGCCAGCTCCACAACAGGGTCCCCGGGGAACTTC.

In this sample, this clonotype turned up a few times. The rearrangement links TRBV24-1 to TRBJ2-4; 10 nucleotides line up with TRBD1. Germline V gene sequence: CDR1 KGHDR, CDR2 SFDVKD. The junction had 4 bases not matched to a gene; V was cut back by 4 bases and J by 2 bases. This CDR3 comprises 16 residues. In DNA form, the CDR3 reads TGTGCCACCAGTGAAGGGGACAGGGGAACCAAAAACATTCAGTACTTC. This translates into CATSEGDRGTKNIQYF.

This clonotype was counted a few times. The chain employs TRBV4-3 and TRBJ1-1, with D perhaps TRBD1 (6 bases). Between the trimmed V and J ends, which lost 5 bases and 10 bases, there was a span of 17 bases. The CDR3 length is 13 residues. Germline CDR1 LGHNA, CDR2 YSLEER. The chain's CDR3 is CASSANRASSAFF. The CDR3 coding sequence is TGCGCCAGCAGCGCCAACAGGGCAAGTTCAGCTTTCTTT.

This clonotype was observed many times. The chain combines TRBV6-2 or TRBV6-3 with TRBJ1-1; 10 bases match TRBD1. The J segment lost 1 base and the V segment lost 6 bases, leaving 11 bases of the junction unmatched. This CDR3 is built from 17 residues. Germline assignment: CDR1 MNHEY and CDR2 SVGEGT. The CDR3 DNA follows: TGTGCCAGCAGCCCCAACGTCGGACAGGGGGGGAACACTGAAGCTTTCTTT. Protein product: CASSPNVGQGGNTEAFF.

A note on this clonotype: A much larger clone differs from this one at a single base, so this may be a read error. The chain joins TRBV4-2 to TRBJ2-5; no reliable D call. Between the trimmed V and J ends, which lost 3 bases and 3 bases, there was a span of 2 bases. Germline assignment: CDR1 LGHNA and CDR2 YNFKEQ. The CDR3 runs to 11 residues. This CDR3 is CASSQEETQYF. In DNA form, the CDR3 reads TGTGCCAGCAGCCAGGAAGAGACCCAGTACTTC.

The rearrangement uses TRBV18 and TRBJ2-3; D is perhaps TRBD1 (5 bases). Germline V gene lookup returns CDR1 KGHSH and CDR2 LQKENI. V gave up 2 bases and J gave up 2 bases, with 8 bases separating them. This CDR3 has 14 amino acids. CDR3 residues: CASSPTGNTDTQYF. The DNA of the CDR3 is TGTGCCAGCTCACCAACAGGAAACACAGATACGCAGTATTTT.